These 18 T cell receptor beta chains were all obtained from the same sample, sequenced in a study of blood T cell repertoires in COVID-19 (dated by TCRdb to the early 2020s). Libraries were constructed by the immunoSEQ multiplex PCR assay. Sourced from immuneACCESS, this table was stored by TCRdb with only in-frame sequences that have V and J called. A share of the clones is absent; for the studies checked, an unresolved V gene accounts for under half, and the remainder has no known explanation. The sample table records some 170,000 clones; approximately 93% of these occur just once. Around 2% of the sample is held by the ten biggest clonotypes. The sample consisted of peripheral blood. The receptors originated from a woman aged 55-75 years with COVID-19, enrolled during active disease.

V usage is TRBV2 and J usage is TRBJ2-2; the match to TRBD2 covers 8 bases. This CDR3 region has 16 residues. Germline V gene lookup returns CDR1 SNHLY and CDR2 FYNNEI. V was clipped by 4 bases and J by 0 bases; unmatched bases: 4. The CDR3 spells CASSVRGGTNTGELFF. The CDR3, as DNA: TGTGCCAGCAGTGTTCGCGGGGGGACGAACACCGGGGAGCTGTTTTTT.

The gene calls are TRBV13 and TRBJ2-1; 8 bases are shared with TRBD1. Germline CDR1 PRHDT, CDR2 FYEKMQ (reference sequence). CDR3 length: 19 amino acids. The ends lost 7 bases at V and 6 bases at J; junction bases unmatched: 23. CDR3 loop: CASTTDRRWWQGATNEQFF. In DNA, the CDR3 is TGTGCCAGCACTACCGACAGGAGGTGGTGGCAGGGGGCTACCAATGAGCAGTTCTTC.

This chain connects TRBV30 to TRBJ1-3, with 12 bases fitting TRBD1. Per germline, CDR1 GTSNPN and CDR2 SVGIG (reference sequence). The CDR3 runs to 15 residues. Trimming took 5 bases from V and 8 from J; bases not matched to a gene: 10. DNA for the CDR3: TGTGCCTGGGTCTGGGACAGGGGGCTTGGGGACACCATATATTTT. Encoded protein: CAWVWDRGLGDTIYF.

The chain combines TRBV12-3 or TRBV12-4 with TRBJ1-1; unclear D gene. The CDR3 extends over 13 amino acids. Trimming cost V 3 bases and J 1 base, with 6 bases left between them. CDR3 sequence: CASSFNRNTEAFF. CDR3 bases: TGTGCCAGCAGTTTCAACAGGAACACTGAAGCTTTCTTT.

This clone was counted a single time. The genes are TRBV29-1 and TRBJ1-6; D ambiguous. The germline V and J ends were trimmed by 4 bases and 7 bases, with 11 bases remaining between them. The CDR3 spans 13 residues. CDR1 SQVTM and CDR2 ANQGSEA come from the germline V gene. CDR3 sequence reads: CSVGWAENSPLHF. The CDR3 DNA follows: TGCAGCGTTGGATGGGCAGAGAATTCACCCCTCCACTTT.

The rearrangement uses TRBV10-3 and TRBJ1-1; no firm D call. The germline V and J ends were trimmed by 8 bases and 1 base, with 11 bases remaining between them. CDR1 and CDR2 (germline): ENHRY, SYGVKD. This CDR3 spans 13 amino acids. The CDR3 is CAILSDQNTEAFF. DNA for the CDR3: TGTGCCATCCTCTCAGATCAGAACACTGAAGCTTTCTTT.

This chain connects TRBV19 to TRBJ1-5, with a possible D match to TRBD1 (5 bases). The CDR3 totals 16 residues. Trimming cost V 5 bases and J 2 bases, with 16 bases left between them. Looked up from germline, CDR1 is LNHDA and CDR2 is SQIVND (reference sequence). The CDR3: CASSPWDYRGNQPQHF. The CDR3 nucleotides read TGTGCCAGTAGTCCCTGGGACTATCGGGGCAATCAGCCCCAGCATTTT.

The rearrangement links TRBV18 to TRBJ2-1; D may be TRBD1 (6 bases). The V gene's germline CDR1 is KGHSH and CDR2 LQKENI. Trimming removed 3 bases from V and 8 bases from J, with 8 bases in between. The CDR3 is made up of 12 amino acids. The CDR3 DNA reads TGTGCCAGCTCACCCAGGGGTGATGAGCAGTTCTTC. Translation gives CASSPRGDEQFF.

V gene TRBV18 combines with J gene TRBJ1-2; D is unresolved. Germline CDR1 reads KGHSH; CDR2 reads LQKENI. V gave up 1 base and J gave up 6 bases, with 12 bases separating them. The CDR3 has 14 amino acids. In nucleotides, the CDR3 is TGTGCCAGCTCACCACAGACCGGGGAGCATGGCTACACCTTC. It encodes CASSPQTGEHGYTF.

The rearrangement joins TRBV6-5 to TRBJ2-2, with D maybe TRBD1 (6 bases). There are 15 residues in the CDR3. Trimming removed 4 bases at V and 6 bases at J, with 15 bases between. Germline-derived CDR1 and CDR2 are MNHEY and SVGAGI. The DNA for the CDR3 is TGTGCCAGCAGTTCTCGGACAGACAGACCCGGGGAGCTGTTTTTT. Its translation: CASSSRTDRPGELFF.

The chain recombines TRBV4-2 with TRBJ2-7; 9 nucleotides agree with TRBD2. This CDR3 region has 18 residues. Looked up from germline, CDR1 is LGHNA and CDR2 is YNFKEQ. After removal of 1 base from V and 5 bases from J, the junction contained 15 bases not matched to a gene. In DNA form, the CDR3 reads TGTGCCAGCAGCCAAGCGCGAGGAGCGGGAGGTTTGGTGGACGAGCAGTACTTC. It codes for CASSQARGAGGLVDEQYF.

The chain is built from TRBV2 and TRBJ1-5; D uncertain. Germline CDR1 SNHLY, CDR2 FYNNEI. The CDR3 sequence is 13 residues long. V lost 5 bases, J lost 2 bases, and 7 bases lay in between. The CDR3 region is CASSPSRNQPQHF. The CDR3 DNA is TGTGCCAGCAGTCCCAGTCGCAATCAGCCCCAGCATTTT. Filled out from reference TRBV2 and TRBJ1-5, the complete variable domain reads EPEVTQTPSHQVTQMGQEVILRCVPISNHLYFYWYRQILGQKVEFLVSFYNNEISEKSEIFDDQFSVERPDGSNFTLKIRSTKLEDSAMYFCASSPSRNQPQHFGDGTRLSIL.

The J gene is TRBJ1-3, the V gene TRBV5-3; unclear D gene. TRBV5-3 is assigned to the ORF class and has an uncertain function. This CDR3 spans 16 amino acids. The ends were cut back, 4 bases at V and 0 bases at J, with 14 bases in the middle. The CDR3 spells CARSAKSGSSGNTIYF. DNA of the CDR3: TGTGCCAGAAGCGCAAAAAGCGGAAGCTCTGGAAACACCATATATTTT.

The V gene is TRBV9, the J gene TRBJ1-1, with TRBD1 matching over 7 bases. With V trimmed by 0 bases and J by 3 bases, 8 bases remained unmatched. The germline V gene encodes CDR1 SGDLS and CDR2 YYNGEE. The CDR3 extends over 16 amino acids. The CDR3 loop reads CASSVGTGGTYTEAFF. The CDR3 DNA reads TGTGCCAGCAGCGTAGGGACAGGAGGGACTTACACTGAAGCTTTCTTT. Full variable domain (missing parts from reference TRBV9 and TRBJ1-1): DSGVTQTPKHLITATGQRVTLRCSPRSGDLSVYWYQQSLDQGLQFLIQYYNGEERAKGNILERFSAQQFPDLHSELNLSSLELGDSALYFCASSVGTGGTYTEAFFGQGTRLTVV.

The genes are TRBV18 and TRBJ1-1; the D is unclear. This CDR3 is 13 amino acids long. In germline, CDR1 is KGHSH, CDR2 LQKENI. Trimming took 4 bases from V and 4 from J, leaving 10 bases between them. CDR3 nucleotide sequence: TGTGCCAGCTCACGGCCGGGTGGCACTGAAGCTTTCTTT. It yields the protein CASSRPGGTEAFF. Supplemented by reference TRBV18 and TRBJ1-1, the full variable domain reads NAGVMQNPRHLVRRRGQEARLRCSPMKGHSHVYWYRQLPEEGLKFMVYLQKENIIDESGMPKERFSAEFPKEGPSILRIQQVVRGDSAAYFCASSRPGGTEAFFGQGTRLTVV.

The chain employs TRBV5-1 and TRBJ2-1, with a possible D match to TRBD2 (5 bases). The germline V and J ends were trimmed by 0 bases and 0 bases, with 7 bases remaining between them. CDR1 and CDR2 (germline): SGHRS, YFSETQ. The length of the CDR3 is 15 residues. CDR3 DNA sequence: TGCGCCAGCAGCTTGGAAGGGAGCTCCTACAATGAGCAGTTCTTC. This sequence encodes CASSLEGSSYNEQFF.

The chain is built from TRBV29-1 and TRBJ1-5, with 7 positions matching TRBD1. From germline, CDR1 is SQVTM and CDR2 ANQGSEA. V shed 6 bases, J shed 1 base, and the junction held 6 bases outside the gene matches. This CDR3 spans 14 amino acids. CDR3 nucleotides: TGCAGCGTGAGGGACAGAGCGAGCAATCAGCCCCAGCATTTT. Protein sequence: CSVRDRASNQPQHF.

This sequence joins TRBV6-5 and TRBJ1-2, with 8 bases matching TRBD1. V shed 4 bases and J 7 bases; nucleotides not matched to a gene: 5. CDR1 and CDR2 (germline): MNHEY, SVGAGI. The CDR3 length is 13 residues. This chain's CDR3 is CASSSPDRAGYTF. The CDR3 DNA reads TGTGCCAGCAGTTCCCCGGACAGGGCTGGCTACACCTTC.